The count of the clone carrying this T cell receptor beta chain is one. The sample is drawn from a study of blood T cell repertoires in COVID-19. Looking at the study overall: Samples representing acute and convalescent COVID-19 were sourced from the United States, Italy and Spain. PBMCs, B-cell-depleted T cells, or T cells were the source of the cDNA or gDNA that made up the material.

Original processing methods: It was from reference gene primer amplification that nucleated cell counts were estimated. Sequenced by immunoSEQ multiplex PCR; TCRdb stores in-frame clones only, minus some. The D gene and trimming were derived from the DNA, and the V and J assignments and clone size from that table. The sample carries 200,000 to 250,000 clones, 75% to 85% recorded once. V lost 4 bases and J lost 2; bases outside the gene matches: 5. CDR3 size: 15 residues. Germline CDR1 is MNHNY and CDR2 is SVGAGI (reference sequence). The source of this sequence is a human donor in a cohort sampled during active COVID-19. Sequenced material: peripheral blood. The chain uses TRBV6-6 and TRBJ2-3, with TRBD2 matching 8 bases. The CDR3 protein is CASSSRGRTTDTQYF. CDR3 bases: TGTGCCAGCAGTTCCCGCGGGAGGACCACAGATACGCAGTATTTT.